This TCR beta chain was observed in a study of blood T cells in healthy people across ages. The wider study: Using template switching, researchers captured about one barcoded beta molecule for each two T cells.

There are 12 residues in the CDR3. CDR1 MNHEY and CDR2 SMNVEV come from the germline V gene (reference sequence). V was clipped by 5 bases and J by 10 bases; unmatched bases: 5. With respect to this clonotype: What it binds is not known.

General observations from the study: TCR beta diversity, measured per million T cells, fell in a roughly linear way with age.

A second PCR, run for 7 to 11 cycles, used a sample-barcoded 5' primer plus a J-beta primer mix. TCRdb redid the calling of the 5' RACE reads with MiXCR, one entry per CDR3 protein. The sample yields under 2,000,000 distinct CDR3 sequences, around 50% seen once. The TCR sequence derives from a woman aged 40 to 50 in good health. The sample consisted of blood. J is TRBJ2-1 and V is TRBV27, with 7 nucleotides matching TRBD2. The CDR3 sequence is CASSETSKEQFF. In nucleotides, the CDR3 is TGTGCCAGCAGTGAGACTAGCAAAGAGCAGTTCTTC.